This T cell receptor beta chain emerged from a study of T cell responses to AZD1222 COVID-19 vaccine. V was cut by 4 bases and J by 2 bases, with 3 bases left in between. The V gene's germline CDR1 is MGHDK and CDR2 SYGVNS. The CDR3 runs 11 residues. A single count supports this clone. Its cognate antigen is unknown. Data came from immunoSEQ multiplex PCR; TCRdb stores just in-frame clones and leaves some out. The sample lists approximately 70,000 clones; 88% were seen once. General observations from the study: Without day 14 samples, only post-peak T cell repertoires were studied. A mostly white British donor set with more females was recruited, and clonal diversity was possibly underestimated.

This rearrangement joins TRBV25-1 to TRBJ2-7; no firm D call. Sequenced here: peripheral blood, sampled 28 days after the second dose of the MenACWY control vaccine. The TCR was taken from an adult who received the MenACWY meningococcal vaccine as a control. This chain's CDR3 is CASSVAYEQYF. Here the CDR3 DNA reads TGTGCCAGCAGTGTGGCCTACGAGCAGTACTTC.